The rows below give T cell receptor beta chains drawn from one sample of a study of T cells in localized non-small cell lung cancer. Clones were sequenced by immunoSEQ multiplex PCR, and TCRdb holds only the in-frame ones, with some missing. The table includes tens of thousands of clones, 86% detected once. The sample was peripheral blood, taken before any cancer treatment. Source of these receptors: a male donor at least 60 years old with stage III lung adenocarcinoma. CDR3s include the opening cysteine and the closing phenylalanine or tryptophan. Fields, in order: D gene, J gene, V gene, CDR3 protein. D genes are given only for firm matches.

.,TRBJ1-2,TRBV5-1,CASGLDRGADYGYTF
TRBD2,TRBJ2-5,TRBV11-2,CASSAGEETQYF
.,TRBJ2-5,TRBV5-4,CASSQDSQLQETQYF
.,TRBJ1-1,TRBV13,CASSPGPYTEAFF
TRBD2,TRBJ2-7,TRBV4-2,CASSPGLGDYEQYF
TRBD1,TRBJ1-5,TRBV5-5,CASSLTGDGQPQHF
.,TRBJ2-7,TRBV9,CASSDQGDEQYF
TRBD2,TRBJ2-7,TRBV7-8,CASSPGGGLAGYSYEQYF
.,TRBJ2-2,TRBV18,CASSLTGNTGELFF
.,TRBJ2-7,TRBV11-2,CASSLERWQSYEQYF
.,TRBJ1-2,TRBV5-1,CASSLETNYGYTF
TRBD1,TRBJ1-1,TRBV28,CASSLGTGGRNTEAFF
.,TRBJ1-5,TRBV18,CASSPFRGDSNQPQHF
.,TRBJ2-3,TRBV6-1,CAGGRGPEGDTQYF
.,TRBJ1-6,TRBV6-1,CASSEVDLMSPLHF
.,TRBJ2-2,TRBV15,CATSRDTTGELFF
.,TRBJ1-5,TRBV15,CATSREQGVSNQPQHF
.,TRBJ2-1,TRBV4-1,CASSQESLPYNEQFF
TRBD2,TRBJ2-1,TRBV7-3,CASSPSSGFNEQFF
TRBD2,TRBJ2-2,TRBV7-2,CASSWGLPGTGELFF
.,TRBJ1-2,TRBV27,CASSLKGVGGYTF
.,TRBJ2-5,TRBV14,CASSPQEETQYF
TRBD1,TRBJ2-1,TRBV11-2,CAGSPDRGSYNEQFF
.,TRBJ1-2,TRBV9,CASSVGFPPDYGYTF
TRBD1,TRBJ2-1,TRBV9,CASSPTTGTVYNEQFF
.,TRBJ1-2,TRBV7-9,CASHYNYGYTF
.,TRBJ1-2,TRBV9,CASSVDQLGGYTF
TRBD1,TRBJ1-2,TRBV5-1,CASSPGQGGDGYTF
TRBD2,TRBJ2-1,TRBV25-1,CASSEYLAGREQFF
.,TRBJ1-1,TRBV7-2,CASSLGLANTEAFF
.,TRBJ1-4,TRBV6-5,CASSMGGEEKLFF
.,TRBJ2-3,TRBV7-2,CASSSSRGTDTQYF